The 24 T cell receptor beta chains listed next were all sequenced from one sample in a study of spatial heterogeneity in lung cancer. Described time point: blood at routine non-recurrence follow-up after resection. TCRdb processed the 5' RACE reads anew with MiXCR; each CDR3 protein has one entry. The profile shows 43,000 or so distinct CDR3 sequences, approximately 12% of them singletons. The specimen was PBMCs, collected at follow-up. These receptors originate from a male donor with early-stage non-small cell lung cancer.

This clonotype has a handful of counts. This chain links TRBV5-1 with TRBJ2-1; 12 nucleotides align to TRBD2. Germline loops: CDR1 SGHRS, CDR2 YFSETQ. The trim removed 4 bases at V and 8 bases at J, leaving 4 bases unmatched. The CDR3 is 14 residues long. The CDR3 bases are TGCGCCAGCAGCCCCGGACTAGCGGGGTATGAGCAGTTCTTC. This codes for CASSPGLAGYEQFF.

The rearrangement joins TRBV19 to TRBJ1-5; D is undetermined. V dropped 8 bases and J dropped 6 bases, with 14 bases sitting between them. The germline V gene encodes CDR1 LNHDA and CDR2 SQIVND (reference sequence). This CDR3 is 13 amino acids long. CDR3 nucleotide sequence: TGTGCCAGTTGCGAAAGGGCCGGTCAGCCCCAGCATTTT. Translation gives CASCERAGQPQHF.

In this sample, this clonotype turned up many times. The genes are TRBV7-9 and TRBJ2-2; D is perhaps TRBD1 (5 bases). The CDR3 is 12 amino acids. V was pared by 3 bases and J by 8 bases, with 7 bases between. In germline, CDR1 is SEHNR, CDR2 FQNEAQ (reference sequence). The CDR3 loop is CASSFRTGELFF. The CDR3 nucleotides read TGTGCCAGCAGCTTTCGGACAGGGGAGCTGTTTTTT. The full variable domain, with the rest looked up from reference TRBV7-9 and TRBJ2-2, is DTGVSQNPRHKITKRGQNVTFRCDPISEHNRLYWYRQTLGQGPEFLTYFQNEAQLEKSRLLSDRFSAERPKGSFSTLEIQRTEQGDSAMYLCASSFRTGELFFGEGSRLTVL.

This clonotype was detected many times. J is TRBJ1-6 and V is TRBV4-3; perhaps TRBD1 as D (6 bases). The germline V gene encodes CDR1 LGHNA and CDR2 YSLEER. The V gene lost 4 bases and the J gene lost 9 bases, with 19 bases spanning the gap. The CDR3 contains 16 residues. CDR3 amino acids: CASSLFGGPGRSPLHF. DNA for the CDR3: TGCGCCAGCAGCCTATTTGGGGGCCCCGGTCGTTCACCCCTCCACTTT.

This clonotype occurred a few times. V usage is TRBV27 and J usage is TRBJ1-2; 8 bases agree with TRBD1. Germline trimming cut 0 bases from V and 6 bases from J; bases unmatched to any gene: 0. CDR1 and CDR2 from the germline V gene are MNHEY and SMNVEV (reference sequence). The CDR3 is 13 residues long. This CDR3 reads CASSLSTGDGYTF. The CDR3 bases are TGTGCCAGCAGTTTATCGACAGGGGATGGCTACACCTTC.

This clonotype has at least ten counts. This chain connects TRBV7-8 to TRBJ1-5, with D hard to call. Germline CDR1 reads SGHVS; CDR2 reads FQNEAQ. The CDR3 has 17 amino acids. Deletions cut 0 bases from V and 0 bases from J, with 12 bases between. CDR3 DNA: TGTGCCAGCAGCTTAGCCACAATGGTGGGTAGCAATCAGCCCCAGCATTTT. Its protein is CASSLATMVGSNQPQHF.

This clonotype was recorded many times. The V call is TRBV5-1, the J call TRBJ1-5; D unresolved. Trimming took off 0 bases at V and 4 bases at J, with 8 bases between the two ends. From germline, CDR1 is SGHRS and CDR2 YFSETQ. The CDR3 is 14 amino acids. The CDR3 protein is CASSLVAGNQPQHF. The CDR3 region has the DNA TGCGCCAGCAGCTTGGTAGCGGGGAATCAGCCCCAGCATTTT.

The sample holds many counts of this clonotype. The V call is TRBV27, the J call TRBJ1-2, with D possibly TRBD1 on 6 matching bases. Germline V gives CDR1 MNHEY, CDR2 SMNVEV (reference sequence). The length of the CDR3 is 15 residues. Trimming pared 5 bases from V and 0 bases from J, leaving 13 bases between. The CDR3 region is CASSTTGKANYGYTF. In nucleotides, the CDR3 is TGTGCCAGCAGTACAACAGGGAAGGCTAACTATGGCTACACCTTC.

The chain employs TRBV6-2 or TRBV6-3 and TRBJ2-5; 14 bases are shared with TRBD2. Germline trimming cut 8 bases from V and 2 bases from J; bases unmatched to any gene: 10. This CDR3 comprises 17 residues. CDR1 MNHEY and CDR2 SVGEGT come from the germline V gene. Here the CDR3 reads CASLIGRTSGGQETQYF. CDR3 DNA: TGTGCCAGCCTAATAGGTCGGACTAGCGGGGGGCAAGAGACCCAGTACTTC.

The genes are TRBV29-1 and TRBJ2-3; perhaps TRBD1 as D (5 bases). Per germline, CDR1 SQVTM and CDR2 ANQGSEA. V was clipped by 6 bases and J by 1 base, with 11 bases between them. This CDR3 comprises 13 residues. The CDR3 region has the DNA TGCAGCGTCCGCTCACAGGGCACAGATACGCAGTATTTT. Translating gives CSVRSQGTDTQYF.

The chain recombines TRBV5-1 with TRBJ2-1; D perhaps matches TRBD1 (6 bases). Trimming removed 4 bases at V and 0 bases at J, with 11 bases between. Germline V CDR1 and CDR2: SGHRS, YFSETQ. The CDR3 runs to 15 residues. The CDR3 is CASSPRQASYNEQFF. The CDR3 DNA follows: TGCGCCAGCAGCCCGAGACAGGCCTCCTACAATGAGCAGTTCTTC.

CDR3 nucleotides: TGTGCCAGCAGTTCTCGGTCCCCAGGGGGCTACGAGCAGTACTTC. Encoded protein: CASSSRSPGGYEQYF. The chain employs TRBV6-5 and TRBJ2-7, with TRBD1 matching over 7 bases. The CDR3 has 15 residues. The V segment lost 4 bases and the J segment 3 bases; nucleotides outside the gene matches: 9. Germline CDR1 and CDR2: MNHEY and SVGAGI.

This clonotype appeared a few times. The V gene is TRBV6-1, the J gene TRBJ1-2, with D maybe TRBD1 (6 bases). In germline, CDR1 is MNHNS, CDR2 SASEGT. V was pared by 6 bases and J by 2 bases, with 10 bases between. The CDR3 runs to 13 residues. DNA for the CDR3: TGTGCCAGCAGGGACAGTGAGAACTATGGCTACACCTTC. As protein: CASRDSENYGYTF.

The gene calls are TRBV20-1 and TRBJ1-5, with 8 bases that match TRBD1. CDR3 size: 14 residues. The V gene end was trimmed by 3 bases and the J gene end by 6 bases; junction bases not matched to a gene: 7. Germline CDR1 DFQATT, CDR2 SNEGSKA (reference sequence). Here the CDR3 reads CSARRQGASQPQHF. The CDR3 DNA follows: TGCAGTGCTAGGAGGCAGGGGGCAAGTCAGCCCCAGCATTTT.

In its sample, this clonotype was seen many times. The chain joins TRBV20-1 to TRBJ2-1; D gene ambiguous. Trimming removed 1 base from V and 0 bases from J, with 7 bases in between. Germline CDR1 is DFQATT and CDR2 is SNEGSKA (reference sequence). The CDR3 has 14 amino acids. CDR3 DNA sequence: TGCAGTGCTAGAGCCGCTAGCTCCTACAATGAGCAGTTCTTC. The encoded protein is CSARAASSYNEQFF.

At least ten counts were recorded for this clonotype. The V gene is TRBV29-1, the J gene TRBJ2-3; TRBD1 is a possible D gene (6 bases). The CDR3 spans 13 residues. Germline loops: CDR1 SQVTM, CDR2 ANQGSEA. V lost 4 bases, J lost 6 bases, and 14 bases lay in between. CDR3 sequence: CSVVVGAWDTQYF. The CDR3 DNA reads TGCAGCGTTGTGGTGGGGGCATGGGATACGCAGTATTTT.

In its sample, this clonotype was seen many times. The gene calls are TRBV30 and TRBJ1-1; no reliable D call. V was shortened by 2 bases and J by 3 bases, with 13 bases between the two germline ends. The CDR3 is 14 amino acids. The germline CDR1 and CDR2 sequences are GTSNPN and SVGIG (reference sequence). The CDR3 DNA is TGTGCCTGGAGTTTCAGGCTCGGGGACACTGAAGCTTTCTTT. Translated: CAWSFRLGDTEAFF.

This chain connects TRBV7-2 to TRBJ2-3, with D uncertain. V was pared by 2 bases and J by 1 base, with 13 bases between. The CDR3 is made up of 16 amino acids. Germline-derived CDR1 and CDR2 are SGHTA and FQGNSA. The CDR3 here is CASSLSPPPGTDTQYF. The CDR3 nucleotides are TGTGCCAGCAGCTTATCGCCACCTCCTGGCACAGATACGCAGTATTTT.

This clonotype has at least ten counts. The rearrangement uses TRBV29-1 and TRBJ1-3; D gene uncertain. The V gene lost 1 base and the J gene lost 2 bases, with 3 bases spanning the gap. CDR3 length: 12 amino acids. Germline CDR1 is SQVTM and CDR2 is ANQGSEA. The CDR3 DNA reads TGCAGCGTTGAAGGGGCTGGAAACACCATATATTTT. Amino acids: CSVEGAGNTIYF.

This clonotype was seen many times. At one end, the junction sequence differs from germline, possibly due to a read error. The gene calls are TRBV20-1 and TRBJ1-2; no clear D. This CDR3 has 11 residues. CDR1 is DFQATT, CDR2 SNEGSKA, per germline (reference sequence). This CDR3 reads CSAREGGGYTF. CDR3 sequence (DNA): TGCAGTGCCAGAGAGGGAGGTGGCTACACCTTC.

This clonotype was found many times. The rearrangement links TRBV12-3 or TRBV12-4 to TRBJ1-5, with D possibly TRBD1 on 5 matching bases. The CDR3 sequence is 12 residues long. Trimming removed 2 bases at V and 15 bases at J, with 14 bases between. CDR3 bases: TGTGCCAGCAGTTTATCAGGGCCTGATCGGCATTTT. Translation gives CASSLSGPDRHF.

Here the CDR3 reads CASGWRSQTSGTTGELFF. The CDR3 nucleotides are TGTGCTAGTGGTTGGAGATCACAGACTAGCGGGACCACCGGGGAGCTGTTTTTT. The genes are TRBV12-5 and TRBJ2-2, with TRBD2 identical over 11 bases. The CDR3 runs 18 residues. Germline CDR1 LGHNT, CDR2 FRNRAP. V was clipped by 4 bases and J by 4 bases; unmatched bases: 11.

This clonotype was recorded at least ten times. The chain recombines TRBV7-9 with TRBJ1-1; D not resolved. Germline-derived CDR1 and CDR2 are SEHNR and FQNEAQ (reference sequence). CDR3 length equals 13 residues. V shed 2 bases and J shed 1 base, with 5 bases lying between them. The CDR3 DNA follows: TGTGCCAGCAGCTTACAAAGGAACACTGAAGCTTTCTTT. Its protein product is CASSLQRNTEAFF.

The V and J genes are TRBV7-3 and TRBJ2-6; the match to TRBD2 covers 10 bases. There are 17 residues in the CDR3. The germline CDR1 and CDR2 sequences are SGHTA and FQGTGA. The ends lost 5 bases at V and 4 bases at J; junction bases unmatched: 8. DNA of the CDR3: TGTGCCAGCAGCCTCTCTAGCGGGAGTGGCGGGGCCAACGTCCTGACTTTC. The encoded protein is CASSLSSGSGGANVLTF.